This entry concerns a single T cell receptor (beta chain). The data belong to a study of blood T cell repertoires in COVID-19. CDR1 MDHEN and CDR2 SYDVKM come from the germline V gene. The CDR3 has 13 residues. V shed 10 bases, J shed 0 bases, and the junction held 2 bases outside the gene matches. Sequencing was performed with immunoSEQ multiplex PCR; in TCRdb, only in-frame clones are kept and a portion is missing. The data contain about 430,000 clones, 85% to 90% of them singletons. The source of this sequence is a man aged 18 to 30 with COVID-19, enrolled during active disease. This chain links TRBV28 with TRBJ2-2; 7 nucleotides align to TRBD2. The sample taken for sequencing was peripheral blood. The CDR3: CATRGANTGELFF. DNA for the CDR3: TGTGCCACCCGGGGGGCGAACACCGGGGAGCTGTTTTTT.